These 11 T cell receptor beta chains were all obtained from the same sample, sequenced in a study of blood T cells in healthy people across ages. With a J-beta primer mix and a sample-barcoded 5' primer, a second PCR ran about 7 to 12 cycles. TCRdb used MiXCR to reprocess the 5' RACE reads, holding one entry per CDR3 protein. Counted here are about 1.1 million distinct CDR3 sequences, roughly two fifths occurring once; the ten biggest clones make up about 12%. Sample: blood. These TCRs come from a man younger than 30 in good health.

The chain couples TRBV6-5 to TRBJ1-2, with 8 positions matching TRBD1. V lost 2 bases and J lost 4; bases outside the gene matches: 3. This CDR3 comprises 14 residues. Germline V lookup: CDR1 MNHEY, CDR2 SVGAGI. As DNA, the CDR3 is TGTGCCAGCAGTTACACAGGGGGAGCCTATGGCTACACCTTC. It specifies CASSYTGGAYGYTF.

Only one count was recorded for this clonotype. This chain connects TRBV11-2 to TRBJ2-5, with D unresolved. CDR1 and CDR2 from the germline V gene are SGHAT and FQNNGV. The CDR3 extends over 16 amino acids. V lost 1 base and J 2 bases, leaving 14 bases between the germline ends. The DNA of the CDR3 is TGTGCCAGCAGCTTAGTTGGCGAAATGTTGCAAGAGACCCAGTACTTC. This sequence encodes CASSLVGEMLQETQYF.

The genes are TRBV7-8 and TRBJ2-1; 15 nucleotides line up with TRBD2. Germline V gives CDR1 SGHVS, CDR2 FQNEAQ. V lost 5 bases and J lost 10; bases outside the gene matches: 9. The length of the CDR3 is 16 residues. CDR3 residues: CASSLLGLAGGQEQFF. CDR3 in DNA: TGTGCCAGCAGCCTACTCGGACTAGCGGGGGGGCAAGAGCAGTTCTTC.

This clonotype was found a few times. The chain recombines TRBV6-1 with TRBJ1-2; D not resolved. V was clipped by 3 bases and J by 8 bases, with 7 bases between them. The length of the CDR3 is 11 residues. CDR1 is MNHNS, CDR2 SASEGT, per germline. CDR3 region: CASSDARGYTF. CDR3 in DNA: TGTGCCAGCAGTGATGCCAGGGGCTACACCTTC.

This chain connects TRBV27 to TRBJ2-7, with D tentatively TRBD2 (6 bases). Germline loops: CDR1 MNHEY, CDR2 SMNVEV (reference sequence). V was pared by 2 bases and J by 7 bases, with 12 bases between. This CDR3 has 13 residues. The CDR3 loop is CASSLRGAGEQYF. The CDR3 nucleotides read TGTGCCAGCAGTTTAAGGGGCGCGGGGGAGCAGTACTTC.

In its sample, this clonotype was seen a few times. The rearrangement joins TRBV27 to TRBJ2-5; 8 nucleotides match TRBD1. J lost 1 base, V lost 6 bases, and 7 bases had no gene match. CDR3 length equals 15 residues. Germline assignment: CDR1 MNHEY and CDR2 SMNVEV (reference sequence). The CDR3 DNA reads as TGTGCCAGCAGCATGGCTGGGACAGGCCAAGAGACCCAGTACTTC. Protein product: CASSMAGTGQETQYF.

This clonotype was seen many times. The rearrangement joins TRBV6-2 or TRBV6-3 to TRBJ2-5; tentative D call: TRBD1 (7 bases). This CDR3 region has 14 residues. The germline gives CDR1 MNHEY, CDR2 SVGEGT. V lost 6 bases and J 2 bases, leaving 13 bases between the germline ends. The CDR3 reads CASRQQGTQETQYF. The CDR3 DNA sequence: TGTGCCAGCAGACAACAGGGGACTCAAGAGACCCAGTACTTC.

This clonotype was seen a few times. The chain recombines TRBV10-3 with TRBJ2-1; no firm D call. V was cut by 4 bases and J by 6 bases, with 10 bases left in between. CDR1 ENHRY and CDR2 SYGVKD come from the germline V gene. The CDR3 totals 13 residues. The CDR3 nucleotides read TGTGCCATCAGTGTAGAATGGGGCAATGAGCAGTTCTTC. It is translated as CAISVEWGNEQFF.

This clonotype was recorded a few times. V is TRBV7-3 and J is TRBJ1-1; D is undetermined. Deletions cut 1 base from V and 1 base from J, with 13 bases between. The germline V gene has CDR1 SGHTA and CDR2 FQGTGA. This CDR3 region has 16 residues. CDR3 protein: CASSLNPPGQNTEAFF. The CDR3 bases are TGTGCCAGCAGCTTAAACCCTCCAGGTCAGAACACTGAAGCTTTCTTT.

The rearrangement uses TRBV5-1 and TRBJ2-7; D unresolved. Germline lookup yields CDR1 SGHRS and CDR2 YFSETQ. V gave up 2 bases and J gave up 2 bases, with 11 bases separating them. The CDR3 loop spans 14 amino acids. The CDR3 DNA follows: TGCGCCAGCAGCTTATACGGGCTTCCCTACGAGCAGTACTTC. This codes for CASSLYGLPYEQYF.

This sequence joins TRBV12-3 or TRBV12-4 and TRBJ1-1, with unresolved D. The CDR3 has 13 amino acids. The germline V and J ends were trimmed by 7 bases and 4 bases, with 13 bases remaining between them. Here the CDR3 DNA reads TGTGCCAGCACCCTCGACGAGGGCACTGAAGCTTTCTTT. Translation gives CASTLDEGTEAFF.